Each of the 12 T cell receptor beta chains below was sequenced from the same sample in a study of early stage breast cancer tumors. Profiled with immunoSEQ multiplex PCR; TCRdb holds only in-frame clones, not every one. The repertoire has tens of thousands of clones, over 65% of them found once; the top ten carry 3% to 3.5%. The sample was blood. Receptors originate from a person aged 25 to 40 with breast cancer.

This sequence joins TRBV7-9 and TRBJ2-7, with TRBD2 matching over 8 bases. The germline V gene encodes CDR1 SEHNR and CDR2 FQNEAQ (reference sequence). Trimming took 1 base from V and 2 from J; bases not matched to a gene: 4. This CDR3 region has 15 residues. The CDR3 region has the DNA TGTGCCAGCAGCTTAGGGAGCGGGGGAACCTACGAGCAGTACTTC. It yields the protein CASSLGSGGTYEQYF.

The chain uses TRBV4-1 and TRBJ1-1; weak D call: TRBD1 (6 bases). Germline V gene lookup returns CDR1 MGHRA and CDR2 YSYEKL. This CDR3 region has 13 residues. Between the trimmed V and J ends, which lost 6 bases and 0 bases, there was a span of 8 bases. CDR3 loop: CASSWDMNTEAFF. CDR3 bases: TGCGCCAGCAGTTGGGACATGAACACTGAAGCTTTCTTT.

The chain links TRBV7-8 to TRBJ2-7, with D uncertain. The CDR3 extends over 13 amino acids. Germline V gene sequence: CDR1 SGHVS, CDR2 FQNEAQ. Trimming took 4 bases from V and 1 from J, leaving 8 bases between them. The CDR3 spells CASSSLKSYEQYF. As DNA, the CDR3 is TGTGCCAGCAGCTCCCTGAAGTCCTACGAGCAGTACTTC.

The chain links TRBV13 to TRBJ2-1; D assignment may be TRBD1 or TRBD2 (5 bases each). Germline loops: CDR1 PRHDT, CDR2 FYEKMQ (reference sequence). Between the trimmed V and J ends, which lost 4 bases and 5 bases, there was a span of 15 bases. CDR3 length equals 15 residues. Here the CDR3 reads CASSSGTLKDNEQFF. The CDR3 coding sequence is TGTGCCAGCAGCTCCGGGACCCTAAAGGACAATGAGCAGTTCTTC. Full variable domain (outside the CDR3, taken from reference TRBV13 and TRBJ2-1): AAGVIQSPRHLIKEKRETATLKCYPIPRHDTVYWYQQGPGQDPQFLISFYEKMQSDKGSIPDRFSAQQFSDYHSELNMSSLELGDSALYFCASSSGTLKDNEQFFGPGTRLTVL.

The rearrangement joins TRBV29-1 to TRBJ2-1; TRBD1 might be the D (5 bases). The CDR3 is 13 residues long. V lost 7 bases to trimming and J lost 3 bases, with 13 bases between them. Per the germline V gene, CDR1 is SQVTM and CDR2 is ANQGSEA. The CDR3 sequence: CSARGWDYNEQFF. CDR3 sequence (DNA): TGCAGCGCTAGGGGCTGGGACTACAATGAGCAGTTCTTC.

The rearrangement links TRBV28 to TRBJ1-3, with 7 bases fitting TRBD1. V shed 5 bases, J shed 0 bases, and the junction held 4 bases outside the gene matches. CDR1 is MDHEN, CDR2 SYDVKM, per germline. This CDR3 is built from 15 residues. CDR3 in DNA: TGTGCCAGCAGTGCAGACAGGGACTCTGGAAACACCATATATTTT. Residues: CASSADRDSGNTIYF.

The J gene is TRBJ2-6, the V gene TRBV27; 9 nucleotides match TRBD1. The CDR3 contains 16 residues. Per the germline V gene, CDR1 is MNHEY and CDR2 is SMNVEV (reference sequence). Losses at the gene ends were 6 bases for V and 2 bases for J; bases not matched to a gene: 5. The CDR3 DNA reads TGTGCCAGCAGCCCAACAGGGGGCGCTGGGGCCAACGTCCTGACTTTC. This codes for CASSPTGGAGANVLTF.

The V and J genes are TRBV7-9 and TRBJ1-6; possible D gene TRBD1, 6 bases. V was shortened by 6 bases and J by 9 bases, with 21 bases between the two germline ends. This CDR3 is 16 amino acids long. Per germline, CDR1 SEHNR and CDR2 FQNEAQ (reference sequence). CDR3 in DNA: TGTGCCAGCAGGCACCGAGGGACACCGGATGGTTCACCCCTCCACTTT. Amino acids: CASRHRGTPDGSPLHF.

CDR3 sequence (DNA): TGTGCCACCAGCAGAGATTCAGTTACCAATGAGCAGTTCTTC. Protein product: CATSRDSVTNEQFF. The chain links TRBV15 to TRBJ2-1, with D uncertain. Trimming stripped 0 bases from V and 6 bases from J, with 9 bases between. The CDR3 has 14 residues. CDR1 is LNHNV and CDR2 is YYDKDF in the germline V gene (reference sequence).

This chain links TRBV5-1 with TRBJ1-5; tentative D call: TRBD1 (6 bases). The CDR3 consists of 15 residues. Germline V gives CDR1 SGHRS, CDR2 YFSETQ. Trimming pared 1 base from V and 2 bases from J, leaving 10 bases between. The CDR3 sequence: CASSLRGLGNQPQHF. The CDR3, as DNA: TGCGCCAGCAGCTTGAGGGGGTTGGGCAATCAGCCCCAGCATTTT.

The V gene is TRBV30, the J gene TRBJ1-3; no clear D gene. The CDR3 length is 13 residues. V dropped 2 bases and J dropped 5 bases, with 10 bases sitting between them. CDR1 is GTSNPN, CDR2 SVGIG, per germline (reference sequence). In nucleotides, the CDR3 is TGTGCCTGGAGTACACAGCTTCGAAACACCATATATTTT. Translating it yields CAWSTQLRNTIYF.

The chain uses TRBV27 and TRBJ2-2, with 7 bases lining up with TRBD2. The CDR3 extends over 18 amino acids. Germline V CDR1 and CDR2: MNHEY, SMNVEV (reference sequence). V was pared by 2 bases and J by 3 bases, with 12 bases of the junction left unmatched. The CDR3 region has the DNA TGTGCCAGCAGTTTAGGCCCCTCCGGACTAGGGGACACCGGGGAGCTGTTTTTT. It yields the protein CASSLGPSGLGDTGELFF.